The clone carrying this T cell receptor (beta chain) was found many times. Its antigen is unknown. These data belong to a study of T cells after yellow fever vaccination. Findings and caveats of the study: Subsequent to the booster, the majority of primary-vaccination clones reappeared (96% CD4, around 85% CD8).

This CDR3 comprises 14 residues. Trimming removed 6 bases from V and 0 bases from J, with 14 bases in between. Germline V gene lookup returns CDR1 SQVTM and CDR2 ANQGSEA. Making TCR cDNA involved 5'RACE template switching, which added UMIs and a universal primer site. One entry per CDR3 protein results from TCRdb running MiXCR on the 5' RACE reads. The profile shows 200,000 to 300,000 distinct CDR3 sequences, 6% to 7.5% of them singletons. The genes are TRBV29-1 and TRBJ1-1; no clear D. The TCR sequence derives from a man aged 25 to 45 who received the YFV17D yellow fever vaccine. The source material was CD4+ T cells sorted from PBMCs, sampled 15 days after the yellow fever booster vaccination. CDR3 nucleotide sequence: TGCAGCGTCATACCGAAAGTCATGAACACTGAAGCTTTCTTT. Amino acids: CSVIPKVMNTEAFF.